The 2 T cell receptor beta chains reported below all come from one sample, sequenced in a study of T cell responses to AZD1222 COVID-19 vaccine (dated by TCRdb to the early 2020s). Library method: the immunoSEQ multiplex PCR assay. In its TCRdb copy, this immuneACCESS table keeps in-frame sequences only and misses some clones. Where compared with another copy, unresolved V genes explain less than half of these, and the others have no known cause. The sample contains about 160,000 clones, around 90% of them found a single time. 4.4% of the sample belongs to the ten largest clones. Explained via the paper, the time point label denotes: baseline before first vaccination. In the paper's terms, the treatment or condition label means: meningococcal conjugate vaccine given as trial control. This specimen consisted of peripheral blood, obtained on day 0 of MenACWY control vaccination. These receptors came from an adult in good health.

The chain is built from TRBV29-1 and TRBJ2-7; D gene uncertain. Trimming shortened V by 4 bases and J by 7 bases, and 14 bases separated the two germline ends. This CDR3 spans 12 amino acids. Germline V gives CDR1 SQVTM, CDR2 ANQGSEA. The CDR3 protein is CSVGPNKWEQYF. The CDR3 nucleotides read TGCAGCGTTGGGCCCAACAAGTGGGAGCAGTACTTC.

The chain employs TRBV2 and TRBJ1-1, with D perhaps TRBD1 (6 bases). This CDR3 region has 15 residues. The V gene lost 4 bases and the J gene lost 2 bases, with 14 bases spanning the gap. From germline, CDR1 is SNHLY and CDR2 FYNNEI. The CDR3 spells CASSARQARNTEAFF. As DNA, the CDR3 is TGTGCCAGCAGTGCCAGACAGGCCCGTAACACTGAAGCTTTCTTT.